The 12 T cell receptor beta chains in this list originate from one sample, sequenced in a study of blood T cell repertoires in COVID-19. Profiled with immunoSEQ multiplex PCR; TCRdb holds only in-frame clones, not every one. The profile shows some 110,000 clones, 86% of them singletons. The sequenced sample consisted of peripheral blood. The receptors originated from a man aged 70 or older who had recovered from COVID-19.

This chain uses TRBV28 with TRBJ2-2, with 13 bases lining up with TRBD2. The CDR3 is made up of 16 amino acids. Germline lookup yields CDR1 MDHEN and CDR2 SYDVKM. V lost 5 bases and J lost 6; bases outside the gene matches: 6. In DNA form, the CDR3 reads TGTGCCAGCAGTCATGGGACTAGCGGGAAACCCGGGGAGCTGTTTTTT. As protein: CASSHGTSGKPGELFF.

The V gene is TRBV5-1, the J gene TRBJ2-3; 9 bases align to TRBD2. CDR1 SGHRS and CDR2 YFSETQ come from the germline V gene. The CDR3 totals 17 residues. V trimming: 1 base; J trimming: 0 bases; junction bases outside the gene matches: 6. CDR3 sequence reads: CASSLFSGSRSTDTQYF. CDR3 nucleotide sequence: TGCGCCAGCAGCTTGTTTAGCGGGAGTAGAAGCACAGATACGCAGTATTTT.

A single count supports this clone. The CDR3 DNA reads TGTGCCAGCAGCTTAGTGAGCGGGACGACTGAAGCTTTCTTT. This translates into CASSLVSGTTEAFF. The chain uses TRBV7-2 and TRBJ1-1; maybe TRBD1 (5 bases). The germline CDR1 and CDR2 sequences are SGHTA and FQGNSA. Trimming pared 1 base from V and 5 bases from J, leaving 11 bases between. The CDR3 sequence is 14 residues long.

This clone was seen only a few times. This sequence joins TRBV5-1 and TRBJ2-7; D possibly corresponds to TRBD1 (6 bases). V shed 4 bases and J shed 6 bases, with 17 bases lying between them. Germline V gene data show CDR1 as SGHRS and CDR2 as YFSETQ. The CDR3 has 14 residues. The CDR3 here is CASSPGQLGAEQYF. CDR3 DNA: TGCGCCAGCAGCCCCGGACAGCTCGGGGCCGAGCAGTACTTC.

This chain connects TRBV28 to TRBJ2-7; 10 nucleotides agree with TRBD1. The ends lost 4 bases at V and 6 bases at J; junction bases unmatched: 9. The CDR3 loop spans 15 amino acids. Germline CDR1 is MDHEN and CDR2 is SYDVKM. In DNA form, the CDR3 reads TGTGCCAGCAGTTCCCCTCCGGGGACAGGGGTCGAGCAGTACTTC. Protein: CASSSPPGTGVEQYF.

This chain uses TRBV5-1 with TRBJ2-7, with TRBD1 identical over 9 bases. This CDR3 region has 15 residues. Unmatched junction bases numbered 8, after V lost 4 bases and J lost 3 bases. CDR1 and CDR2 from the germline V gene are SGHRS and YFSETQ. This CDR3 reads CASSLLWGQGYEQYF. Written as DNA, the CDR3 is TGCGCCAGCAGCCTTCTGTGGGGACAGGGCTACGAGCAGTACTTC.

V usage is TRBV19 and J usage is TRBJ1-5; D is undetermined. Germline CDR1 LNHDA, CDR2 SQIVND (reference sequence). The CDR3 has 17 residues. With 3 bases removed from V and 0 bases from J, the gap between germline ends came to 15 bases. This CDR3 reads CASSILGLVGSNQPQHF. DNA for the CDR3: TGTGCCAGTAGTATCCTCGGACTCGTAGGTAGCAATCAGCCCCAGCATTTT.

The chain uses TRBV7-3 and TRBJ2-2; D unresolved. Germline lookup yields CDR1 SGHTA and CDR2 FQGTGA. CDR3 length: 16 residues. Trimming pared 1 base from V and 1 base from J, leaving 10 bases between. The CDR3: CASSLNPGGNTGELFF. As DNA, the CDR3 is TGTGCCAGCAGCTTAAATCCGGGTGGGAACACCGGGGAGCTGTTTTTT. The full variable domain, in which reference TRBV7-3 and TRBJ2-2 provide the parts outside the CDR3, is GAGVSQTPSNKVTEKGKYVELRCDPISGHTALYWYRQSLGQGPEFLIYFQGTGAADDSGLPNDRFFAVRPEGSVSTLKIQRTERGDSAVYLCASSLNPGGNTGELFFGEGSRLTVL.

CDR3 sequence reads: CASSLTGAGSGNTIYF. CDR3 sequence (DNA): TGCGCCAGCAGCTTGACAGGGGCAGGCTCTGGAAACACCATATATTTT. The rearrangement links TRBV5-1 to TRBJ1-3; 7 bases are a match to TRBD1. The CDR3 is 16 residues long. Trimming took 1 base from V and 0 from J; bases not matched to a gene: 4. CDR1 and CDR2 from the germline V gene are SGHRS and YFSETQ.

The V call is TRBV5-8, the J call TRBJ1-2; TRBD1 agrees at 10 bases. Germline values: CDR1 SGHTS, CDR2 YDEGEE. V was pared by 1 base and J by 4 bases, with 7 bases of the junction left unmatched. CDR3 length equals 16 residues. In DNA, the CDR3 is TGTGCCAGCAGCTTGTCACCGGGACAGGGGAGCTATGGCTACACCTTC. Protein product: CASSLSPGQGSYGYTF.

The genes are TRBV19 and TRBJ1-1; maybe TRBD1 (5 bases). Trimming took 6 bases from V and 0 from J, leaving 11 bases between them. Germline V CDR1 and CDR2: LNHDA, SQIVND (reference sequence). The length of the CDR3 is 14 residues. This chain's CDR3 is CASRLGPMNTEAFF. In nucleotides, the CDR3 is TGTGCCAGTAGGTTGGGGCCAATGAACACTGAAGCTTTCTTT. Filled out from reference TRBV19 and TRBJ1-1, the complete variable domain reads DGGITQSPKYLFRKEGQNVTLSCEQNLNHDAMYWYRQDPGQGLRLIYYSQIVNDFQKGDIAEGYSVSREKKESFPLTVTSAQKNPTAFYLCASRLGPMNTEAFFGQGTRLTVV.

The chain joins TRBV21-1 to TRBJ2-5; TRBD1 is the table's D call and was not checked against the DNA. TRBV21-1 is marked as a pseudogene. There are 15 residues in the CDR3. CDR3: CASSKFLRGLETQYF. In DNA, the CDR3 is TGTGCCAGCAGCAAATTTTTAAGGGGCTTAGAGACCCAGTACTTC.